This record concerns one TCR beta chain sequence. Reverse transcription of roughly 0.5 to 1 ug RNA was carried out with random hexamers. By means of immunoSEQ multiplex PCR, TCR beta CDR3 spanning 54 Vbeta and 13 Jbeta underwent amplification. TCRdb ran MiXCR on the immunoSEQ multiplex PCR reads and lists one entry per CDR3 protein. The table has around 120,000 distinct CDR3 sequences, around 94% seen once. These data belong to a study of CD8 T cells in Susac syndrome. The CDR3 sequence is 16 residues long. V shed 1 base and J shed 2 bases, with 14 bases lying between them. The germline CDR1 and CDR2 sequences are MGHRA and YSYEKL.

Sequencing input: CD4+ T cells from PBMCs. The chain is built from TRBV4-1 and TRBJ1-2; the D is unclear. The sequence derives from a human donor with multiple sclerosis. CDR3 nucleotides: TGCGCCAGCAGCCAAGGGCCTGGAGCGGGGAACTATGGCTACACCTTC. It is translated as CASSQGPGAGNYGYTF.